Detailed here is one T cell receptor (beta chain). This CDR3 is built from 14 residues. Looked up from germline, CDR1 is SGHTA and CDR2 is FQGNSA. V lost 3 bases to trimming and J lost 3 bases, with 9 bases between them. The sample is drawn from a study of cytomegalovirus exposure and HLA in healthy donors. Amplification used 60 Vbeta primers and 13 Jbeta primers. Method: immunoSEQ multiplex PCR; TCRdb's copy keeps in-frame clones and lacks some. The table has around 140,000 clones, approximately 72% seen once. The source is a woman aged 60 to 75 in good health and CMV-seronegative. The chain has TRBV7-2 and TRBJ1-5; weak D call: TRBD1 (5 bases). The sequenced material came from PBMCs. The CDR3 nucleotides are TGTGCCAGCAGCTTGCAGGGAAACAATCAGCCCCAGCATTTT. This gives the protein CASSLQGNNQPQHF.